This T cell receptor (beta chain) derives from a study of T-cell reconstitution after alpha-beta-depleted transplantation in children (dated by TCRdb to the mid-2010s). About the investigation overall: The study quantitatively tracked T-cell immune reconstitution after TCRalphabeta/CD19-depleted allogeneic hematopoietic cell transplantation in children using TCR repertoire profiling. What the work shows at the level of the full study, not this receptor alone: Over subsequent months, a decline in hyperexpanded clone frequencies was noted, and after one year, T-cell counts and TCRbeta diversity were mostly ascribed to newly produced T cells. In some patients, high TCRbeta diversity at day 60 was attributed to recipient T cells and intrathymic progenitors that had survived conditioning. The apparently early recovery of alphabetaT-cell counts about two months after transplant reportedly depended on only several hundred rapidly expanded clones that came from non-depleted graft cells.

V was cut back by 8 bases and J by 4 bases, leaving a gap of 10 bases between them. The CDR3 goes from the cysteine to the phenylalanine over 12 residues. Just the 36-base CDR3 DNA is kept, in frame starting at base 1. From the germline V gene, CDR1 is MNHNS and CDR2 is SASEGT. This clonotype came up a few times. Its antigen has not been determined. Within one base of it there is no much larger clone, and no base qualities were kept. This specimen's treatment or condition label, interpreted: allogeneic hematopoietic cell transplantation with graft depleted of TCRalphabeta T cells and CD19 B cells. TCRalphabeta/CD19-depleted allogeneic hematopoietic cell grafts were given to the transplant recipients, all of whom were children. Library preparation was by PCR. The sequencing machine was an Illumina HiSeq 2500. To normalize quantification of the TCRbeta repertoire, the TCR libraries were built with molecular barcoding that relied on unique molecular identifiers. TCRdb trimmed public reads at Q25 via fastp, called clones via MiXCR and kept in-frame beta chains. One record per CDR3 amino acid sequence lists the most common genes and DNA. The sample table contains 300,000 or so distinct CDR3 sequences; only one count was recorded for 23% of them. The top ten constitute approximately 9.9% of the sample.

The chain couples TRBV6-1 to TRBJ2-3, and perhaps TRBD2 as D gene, on 5 matching bases. The material was PBMCs, mostly from graft donor cells, obtained 180 days after TCRalphabeta/CD19-depleted stem cell transplant. The source is a male patient between 5 and 17 years old who had a stem cell transplant for acute lymphoblastic leukemia, so the T cells may come from the graft donor. At the DNA level, the sequence is TGTGCCAGCGGTCTCGGGGCAGATACGCAGTATTTT. Translated, it gives CASGLGADTQYF.